Only one count was recorded for the clone carrying this T cell receptor (beta chain). Sequencing was performed with immunoSEQ multiplex PCR; in TCRdb, only in-frame clones are kept and a portion is missing. The sample carries around 150,000 clones, roughly 83% recorded once. These data are taken from a study of blood T cell repertoires in COVID-19. Study overall: T cells, B-cell-depleted T cells, or PBMCs supplied cDNA or gDNA.

Germline V gene data show CDR1 as LGHDT and CDR2 as YNNKEL (reference sequence). V was pared by 4 bases and J by 4 bases, with 10 bases of the junction left unmatched. The CDR3 contains 16 residues. Symptom resolution, clearance, or two negative PCRs marked the recovered donors of Cohort 3. Material: PBMCs or T cells enriched from blood (not recorded which). This sequence originates from a woman between 55 and 75 years old who had recovered from COVID-19. This chain connects TRBV3-1 (or the pseudogene TRBV3-2) to TRBJ1-2, with 9 bases identical to TRBD1. The CDR3 sequence: CASSLISTGGGYGYTF. CDR3 nucleotides: TGTGCCAGCAGCCTTATATCGACAGGGGGAGGCTATGGCTACACCTTC.